Each of the 7 T cell receptor beta chains below was sequenced from the same sample in a study of T cell responses to AZD1222 COVID-19 vaccine. Here immunoSEQ multiplex PCR was the method, and the copy in TCRdb shows in-frame clones only, minus some. The top ten hold roughly 8.4% of the sample, which has 200,000 or so clones, almost 95% seen once. Source: peripheral blood, taken on day 0 of AZD1222 vaccination. All receptors come from an adult in good health.

The V call is TRBV4-2, the J call TRBJ1-1; no firm D call. The CDR3 is made up of 14 amino acids. Per germline, CDR1 LGHNA and CDR2 YNFKEQ. Trimming removed 0 bases at V and 6 bases at J, with 11 bases between. The CDR3 DNA sequence: TGTGCCAGCAGCCAAGATGGAAGGGCGGCTGAAGCTTTCTTT. This gives the protein CASSQDGRAAEAFF.

This chain connects TRBV28 to TRBJ1-5; D remains unclear. Trimming left V 2 bases short and J 0 bases short, with 14 bases between. The CDR3 runs to 17 residues. Looked up from germline, CDR1 is MDHEN and CDR2 is SYDVKM. The CDR3 nucleotides are TGTGCCAGCAGTTTAATTTGGGTTGAAGATAGCAATCAGCCCCAGCATTTT. Protein sequence: CASSLIWVEDSNQPQHF. Using reference TRBV28 and TRBJ1-5 for the parts outside the CDR3, the full variable domain is DVKVTQSSRYLVKRTGEKVFLECVQDMDHENMFWYRQDPGLGLRLIYFSYDVKMKEKGDIPEGYSVSREKKERFSLILESASTNQTSMYLCASSLIWVEDSNQPQHFGDGTRLSIL.

The V gene is TRBV7-2, the J gene TRBJ2-5; a weak D match, TRBD1 (6 bases). V shed 4 bases and J shed 5 bases, with 17 bases lying between them. This CDR3 has 15 residues. In germline, CDR1 is SGHTA, CDR2 FQGNSA. CDR3 loop: CASSWGRLWGETQYF. CDR3 nucleotides: TGTGCCAGCAGCTGGGGGCGGCTTTGGGGGGAGACCCAGTACTTC.

V usage is TRBV19 and J usage is TRBJ1-1; D is perhaps TRBD1 (5 bases). The CDR3 consists of 15 residues. The germline V gene encodes CDR1 LNHDA and CDR2 SQIVND (reference sequence). Trimming took off 2 bases at V and 6 bases at J, with 16 bases between the two ends. The CDR3 is CASSIPAGVLAEAFF. The CDR3 DNA sequence: TGTGCCAGTAGTATACCGGCGGGGGTACTCGCTGAAGCTTTCTTT.

This rearrangement joins TRBV18 to TRBJ2-1, with TRBD1 matching 11 bases. This CDR3 is 20 amino acids long. Germline CDR1 KGHSH, CDR2 LQKENI. V dropped 4 bases and J dropped 9; count of bases not matched to a gene: 23. The DNA for the CDR3 is TGTGCCAGCTCACGTTTGGACAGGGGGCTCAGCGGCATCGGCCTCACTGAGCAGTTCTTC. Translating it yields CASSRLDRGLSGIGLTEQFF.

The chain joins TRBV7-9 to TRBJ1-2; D call uncertain. This CDR3 has 13 amino acids. Germline-derived CDR1 and CDR2 are SEHNR and FQNEAQ (reference sequence). The V and J ends lost 5 bases and 8 bases respectively, with 15 bases between them. The CDR3 loop reads CASSAGPQVGYTF. As DNA, the CDR3 is TGTGCCAGCAGCGCAGGACCCCAGGTCGGCTACACCTTC.

The chain uses TRBV28 and TRBJ2-7; 10 bases line up with TRBD2. The CDR3 contains 17 residues. Losses at the gene ends were 3 bases for V and 3 bases for J; bases not matched to a gene: 11. Per the germline V gene, CDR1 is MDHEN and CDR2 is SYDVKM. The CDR3 DNA reads TGTGCCAGCAGTTTTAGAGCGGGAGGGCCCCTACACTACGAGCAGTACTTC. Translated, it gives CASSFRAGGPLHYEQYF. The entire variable domain, with the rest obtained from reference TRBV28 and TRBJ2-7, is as follows: DVKVTQSSRYLVKRTGEKVFLECVQDMDHENMFWYRQDPGLGLRLIYFSYDVKMKEKGDIPEGYSVSREKKERFSLILESASTNQTSMYLCASSFRAGGPLHYEQYFGPGTRLTVT.